The 25 T cell receptor beta chains below were found in one sample sequenced in a study of shared clonotypes between healthy human individuals. Naive CD8 cells lacked CD45RO and underwent positive selection for CCR7, leaving out terminally differentiated effector memory CD45RA+ cells. Some clones are missing from TCRdb's copy, which holds only in-frame ones; the method was immunoSEQ multiplex PCR. The sample contains about 2 million clones, about 95% of which appear only once. Sequenced: naive CD8+ T cells sorted from blood. Receptor source: a man in his late teens or twenties in good health.

The chain uses TRBV19 and TRBJ1-5; D not resolved. Germline assignment: CDR1 LNHDA and CDR2 SQIVND (reference sequence). The V end was cut by 7 bases, the J end by 2 bases, with 15 bases between. The CDR3 sequence is 15 residues long. The CDR3 DNA sequence: TGTGCCAGTACTCACTCGCAGTTCCGCAATCAGCCCCAGCATTTT. It yields the protein CASTHSQFRNQPQHF.

Points on this clone: The same CDR3 is also encoded by other DNA sequences in this sample. This rearrangement joins TRBV5-1 to TRBJ2-7; TRBD2 aligns across 14 bases. Germline CDR1 and CDR2: SGHRS and YFSETQ. V lost 4 bases, J lost 5 bases, and 2 bases stayed unmatched. The CDR3 sequence is 14 residues long. CDR3 in amino acids: CASSPGLAGDEQYF. The DNA for the CDR3 is TGCGCCAGCAGCCCGGGACTAGCGGGAGACGAGCAGTACTTC.

This sequence joins TRBV19 and TRBJ2-7, with D uncertain. The CDR3 length is 14 residues. Germline assignment: CDR1 LNHDA and CDR2 SQIVND (reference sequence). Trimming cost V 8 bases and J 0 bases, with 14 bases left between them. CDR3 DNA: TGTGCCAGTCAGTGGACGGCGAGCTCCTACGAGCAGTACTTC. Its protein product is CASQWTASSYEQYF.

In DNA, the CDR3 is TGTGCCAGCAGTTCACGCCAGGGAACGGGCAATCAGCCCCAGCATTTT. Its protein product is CASSSRQGTGNQPQHF. The chain combines TRBV28 with TRBJ1-5; TRBD1 might be the D (5 bases). The CDR3 sequence is 16 residues long. V lost 4 bases and J 2 bases, leaving 15 bases between the germline ends. Per germline, CDR1 MDHEN and CDR2 SYDVKM.

This sequence joins TRBV6-1 and TRBJ2-7, with 7 bases aligning to TRBD2. V lost 3 bases and J lost 10; bases outside the gene matches: 6. CDR3 size: 12 residues. Per germline, CDR1 MNHNS and CDR2 SASEGT. The CDR3 bases are TGTGCCAGCAGTGACGGGGGAGGGGAACAGTACTTC. This codes for CASSDGGGEQYF.

To note about this clone: The sample holds other DNA sequences that translate to the same CDR3. The chain uses TRBV4-1 and TRBJ1-5; D gene uncertain. Germline CDR1 is MGHRA and CDR2 is YSYEKL. This CDR3 has 15 amino acids. V was pared by 1 base and J by 3 bases, with 10 bases between. This CDR3 is CASSQALNSNQPQHF. CDR3 coding DNA: TGCGCCAGCAGCCAAGCCCTTAATTCCAATCAGCCCCAGCATTTT.

This chain joins TRBV4-1 and TRBJ2-3, with 8 bases fitting TRBD2. CDR1 is MGHRA and CDR2 is YSYEKL in the germline V gene. J gave up 7 bases and V 2 bases, and 14 bases lay outside the gene matches. The CDR3 is made up of 17 amino acids. The CDR3 protein is CASSQRSGGPYTYTQYF. Here the CDR3 DNA reads TGCGCCAGCAGCCAAAGGAGCGGGGGCCCCTACACTTATACGCAGTATTTT.

V is TRBV4-1 and J is TRBJ2-6, with unresolved D. The V end was cut by 4 bases, the J end by 4 bases, with 11 bases between. CDR1 and CDR2 (germline): MGHRA, YSYEKL. There are 15 residues in the CDR3. Here the CDR3 DNA reads TGCGCCAGCAGCCCCCGGGTGGCCGGGGCCAACGTCCTGACTTTC. It translates to CASSPRVAGANVLTF.

The chain couples TRBV7-2 to TRBJ2-7; D remains unclear. This CDR3 is built from 16 residues. Germline V CDR1 and CDR2: SGHTA, FQGNSA. Trimming cost V 0 bases and J 0 bases, with 12 bases left between them. Here the CDR3 reads CASSLAPGLSSYEQYF. The DNA for the CDR3 is TGTGCCAGCAGCTTAGCGCCCGGTCTAAGCTCCTACGAGCAGTACTTC.

The chain joins TRBV5-1 to TRBJ2-5; TRBD1 matches 8 bases. The CDR3 sequence is 17 residues long. CDR1 and CDR2 (germline): SGHRS, YFSETQ. The J segment lost 1 base and the V segment lost 0 bases, leaving 8 bases of the junction unmatched. The CDR3 DNA follows: TGCGCCAGCAGCTTGGCTGGGACAGGAGCTATCCAAGAGACCCAGTACTTC. Translation: CASSLAGTGAIQETQYF. Full variable domain (remainder filled in from reference TRBV5-1 and TRBJ2-5): KAGVTQTPRYLIKTRGQQVTLSCSPISGHRSVSWYQQTPGQGLQFLFEYFSETQRNKGNFPGRFSGRQFSNSRSEMNVSTLELGDSALYLCASSLAGTGAIQETQYFGPGTRLLVL.

This chain joins TRBV5-4 and TRBJ2-7, with unresolved D. The ends were cut back, 2 bases at V and 1 base at J, with 7 bases in the middle. The CDR3 loop spans 13 amino acids. The germline CDR1 and CDR2 sequences are SGHNT and YYREEE (reference sequence). In DNA, the CDR3 is TGTGCCAGCAGCTTTTGGGGATCCTACGAGCAGTACTTC. Translating gives CASSFWGSYEQYF. The full variable domain, completed using reference TRBV5-4 and TRBJ2-7, is ETGVTQSPTHLIKTRGQQVTLRCSSQSGHNTVSWYQQALGQGPQFIFQYYREEENGRGNFPPRFSGLQFPNYSSELNVNALELDDSALYLCASSFWGSYEQYFGPGTRLTVT.

The gene calls are TRBV7-9 and TRBJ1-4; TRBD1 agrees at 7 bases. The CDR3 runs 16 residues. Germline V CDR1 and CDR2: SEHNR, FQNEAQ (reference sequence). J was trimmed by 5 bases and V by 5 bases; bases with no gene match: 11. The CDR3 sequence: CASSKKGRGVNEKLFF. CDR3 DNA: TGTGCCAGCAGCAAAAAAGGCAGGGGGGTCAATGAAAAACTGTTTTTT. The variable domain in full, completed from reference TRBV7-9 and TRBJ1-4, reads DTGVSQNPRHKITKRGQNVTFRCDPISEHNRLYWYRQTLGQGPEFLTYFQNEAQLEKSRLLSDRFSAERPKGSFSTLEIQRTEQGDSAMYLCASSKKGRGVNEKLFFGSGTQLSVL.

Turning to this clone: The sample carries other DNA sequences with the same CDR3. This CDR3 is CAWSPGQGGYEQYF. The CDR3, as DNA: TGTGCCTGGAGTCCGGGGCAAGGGGGATACGAGCAGTACTTC. The chain recombines TRBV30 with TRBJ2-7, with D tentatively TRBD1 (6 bases). V was pared by 2 bases and J by 4 bases, with 15 bases between. This CDR3 contains 14 residues. CDR1 is GTSNPN and CDR2 is SVGIG in the germline V gene (reference sequence). Filled out from reference TRBV30 and TRBJ2-7, the complete variable domain reads SQTIHQWPATLVQPVGSPLSLECTVEGTSNPNLYWYRQAAGRGLQLLFYSVGIGQISSEVPQNLSASRPQDRQFILSSKKLLLSDSGFYLCAWSPGQGGYEQYFGPGTRLTVT.

V gene TRBV21-1 combines with J gene TRBJ1-2; the table calls TRBD1, which could not be checked here. TRBV21-1 is a pseudogene. The CDR3 consists of 14 residues. CDR3 nucleotide sequence: TGTGCCAGCAGCAAAACGGGACAGGACTATGGCTACACCTTC. Residues: CASSKTGQDYGYTF.

The rearrangement joins TRBV13 to TRBJ1-1, with D uncertain. Trimming took 0 bases from V and 0 from J, leaving 11 bases between them. The V gene's germline CDR1 is PRHDT and CDR2 FYEKMQ (reference sequence). CDR3 length equals 16 residues. Here the CDR3 DNA reads TGTGCCAGCAGCTTAGGCTATAGCGGGATGAACACTGAAGCTTTCTTT. Residues: CASSLGYSGMNTEAFF.

The chain links TRBV2 to TRBJ2-3; D uncertain. With 3 bases removed from V and 0 bases from J, the gap between germline ends came to 13 bases. Per germline, CDR1 SNHLY and CDR2 FYNNEI. The CDR3 totals 16 residues. The CDR3 spells CASSDRPGISTDTQYF. The CDR3 DNA is TGTGCCAGCAGTGATCGGCCTGGTATCAGCACAGATACGCAGTATTTT.

This chain connects TRBV5-1 to TRBJ2-5, with 10 bases lining up with TRBD1. The germline gives CDR1 SGHRS, CDR2 YFSETQ. The CDR3 sequence is 15 residues long. Trimming removed 0 bases from V and 5 bases from J; junction bases left unmatched: 4. For the CDR3, the DNA is TGCGCCAGCAGCTTGGGGACAGGGGGATGGGAGACCCAGTACTTC. This gives the protein CASSLGTGGWETQYF.

This chain uses TRBV27 with TRBJ2-1; 7 bases fit TRBD1. Looked up from germline, CDR1 is MNHEY and CDR2 is SMNVEV (reference sequence). The length of the CDR3 is 16 residues. With V trimmed by 4 bases and J by 5 bases, 11 bases remained unmatched. CDR3 nucleotides: TGTGCCAGCAGTTCTGGGACAGCCTCGTTACACAATGAGCAGTTCTTC. It specifies CASSSGTASLHNEQFF.

This clone was found once. The V gene is TRBV2, the J gene TRBJ2-7; weak D call: TRBD2 (5 bases). The ends were cut back, 3 bases at V and 0 bases at J, with 15 bases in the middle. The CDR3 length is 16 residues. Germline-derived CDR1 and CDR2 are SNHLY and FYNNEI. The CDR3 protein is CASSDPREGFSYEQYF. The DNA of the CDR3 is TGTGCCAGCAGTGATCCACGAGAGGGCTTCTCCTACGAGCAGTACTTC.

This chain links TRBV13 with TRBJ1-6; 8 bases line up with TRBD1. Germline V CDR1 and CDR2: PRHDT, FYEKMQ (reference sequence). The CDR3 contains 14 residues. With 8 bases clipped from V and 10 bases from J, the junction kept 10 bases outside the gene matches. The CDR3 sequence: CASRSTGVQSPLHF. CDR3 sequence (DNA): TGTGCCAGCCGGTCGACAGGGGTTCAATCACCCCTCCACTTT. The entire variable domain, with the rest obtained from reference TRBV13 and TRBJ1-6, is as follows: AAGVIQSPRHLIKEKRETATLKCYPIPRHDTVYWYQQGPGQDPQFLISFYEKMQSDKGSIPDRFSAQQFSDYHSELNMSSLELGDSALYFCASRSTGVQSPLHFGNGTRLTVT.

This chain connects TRBV5-6 to TRBJ2-7; 9 nucleotides align to TRBD1. CDR3 length: 16 amino acids. From germline, CDR1 is SGHDT and CDR2 YYEEEE. V shed 0 bases, J shed 0 bases, and the junction held 4 bases outside the gene matches. In nucleotides, the CDR3 is TGTGCCAGCAGCTTGGCGGGACAGGGCGCCTCCTACGAGCAGTACTTC. Translated: CASSLAGQGASYEQYF.

This rearrangement joins TRBV4-3 to TRBJ2-1, with TRBD2 identical over 11 bases. The V gene end was trimmed by 2 bases and the J gene end by 4 bases; junction bases not matched to a gene: 7. CDR3 length equals 17 residues. Germline V gene data show CDR1 as LGHNA and CDR2 as YSLEER. In nucleotides, the CDR3 is TGCGCCAGCAGCCAATCCAGACTAGCGGGGAGTTACAATGAGCAGTTCTTC. It codes for CASSQSRLAGSYNEQFF.

The count of this clone is one. J is TRBJ1-1 and V is TRBV7-9; the match to TRBD1 covers 7 bases. Germline V lookup: CDR1 SEHNR, CDR2 FQNEAQ (reference sequence). With V trimmed by 1 base and J by 7 bases, 9 bases remained unmatched. This CDR3 contains 15 residues. CDR3 sequence (DNA): TGTGCCAGCAGCTTAGGTCAGGGGGTGTACGATGAAGCTTTCTTT. Translating it yields CASSLGQGVYDEAFF.

The chain uses TRBV27 and TRBJ1-6; D unclear. The CDR3 has 15 amino acids. Trimming cost V 6 bases and J 7 bases, with 16 bases left between them. Germline loops: CDR1 MNHEY, CDR2 SMNVEV (reference sequence). The CDR3 DNA is TGTGCCAGCAGCTCCGGCCCTTTGGGAAATTCACCCCTCCACTTT. Its protein product is CASSSGPLGNSPLHF.

As for this clone: Other DNA sequences in the sample encode the same CDR3. The rearrangement uses TRBV7-9 and TRBJ2-7, with D perhaps given as TRBD1 or TRBD2 (5 bases each). Germline V gene data show CDR1 as SEHNR and CDR2 as FQNEAQ (reference sequence). V lost 3 bases and J lost 1, with 10 bases in between. The CDR3 runs to 14 residues. CDR3 nucleotides: TGTGCCAGCAGCTTGCCTGGGGGATCCTACGAGCAGTACTTC. This encodes CASSLPGGSYEQYF.